These T cell receptor beta chains were read from a single sample in a study of cytomegalovirus exposure and HLA in healthy donors. Assay used: immunoSEQ multiplex PCR; TCRdb lists only in-frame clones, some missing. There are around 160,000 clones in the sample; around 83% occur only once, and about 3.8% lies in the top ten. Source material: PBMCs. The receptors here all came from a man over 45 in good health and CMV-seropositive. Both conserved end residues are part of each CDR3.

v_gene	j_gene	CDR3aa
TRBV4-1	TRBJ1-3	CASSQESVRGLGNTIYF
TRBV11-2	TRBJ2-1	CASSFKSGTYNEQFF
TRBV19	TRBJ1-5	CASSIRRGRQPQHF
TRBV30	TRBJ1-1	CAWRLGNTEAFF
TRBV11-3	TRBJ2-7	CASSLGLNEQYF
TRBV21-1	TRBJ2-3	CASSPKRSGRTDTQYF
TRBV6-1	TRBJ2-7	CASSENNRDRAYEQYF
TRBV9	TRBJ2-3	CASSVAGFSTDTQYF
TRBV9	TRBJ2-7	CASSVGTGAYEQYF
TRBV25-1	TRBJ2-1	CASSEYITGNNEQFF
TRBV5-5	TRBJ1-1	CASSQRQGMNTEAFF